Described below is a single T cell receptor beta chain sequence and its context. This sample was taken from a study of blood T cell repertoires in COVID-19. Study-wide context: PBMCs, B-cell-depleted T cells, or T cells were the source of the cDNA or gDNA that made up the material.

Original processing notes: Amplification of reference gene primers was used by the study to estimate nucleated cell counts. The assay was immunoSEQ multiplex PCR, and TCRdb's table has in-frame clones only and misses some. V and J calls and clone size come straight from that table; D and trimming were deduced from the DNA. The sample yields approximately 670,000 clones, 75% to 90% seen once. The sequencing sample was made of peripheral blood. The TCR sequence derives from a woman aged 18-29 years with acute or convalescent COVID-19.

The CDR3: CASSSGTAPYEQYF. The CDR3 DNA reads as TGTGCCAGCTCTTCCGGGACAGCCCCCTACGAGCAGTACTTC. The chain combines TRBV18 with TRBJ2-7; 7 positions match TRBD1. CDR1 KGHSH and CDR2 LQKENI come from the germline V gene. The CDR3 has 14 amino acids. The V segment lost 6 bases and the J segment 2 bases; nucleotides outside the gene matches: 7. Complete variable domain (other parts from reference TRBV18 and TRBJ2-7): NAGVMQNPRHLVRRRGQEARLRCSPMKGHSHVYWYRQLPEEGLKFMVYLQKENIIDESGMPKERFSAEFPKEGPSILRIQQVVRGDSAAYFCASSSGTAPYEQYFGPGTRLTVT.